Below, one T cell receptor beta chain is given with its context. This clonotype was seen ten or more times. This receptor's antigen is unknown. Qualities for individual bases were not recorded, and no much larger clone is one base off. Including the terminal cysteine and phenylalanine, the CDR3 comprises 12 residues. Kept here is only the CDR3 DNA, which spans 36 bases and is read in frame from base 1. CDR1 and CDR2, looked up from the germline V gene (reference sequence), are LNHDA and SQIVND. V loses 3 bases, J loses 3 bases, and the germline ends lie 2 bases apart. TCR cDNA was synthesized by 5'RACE template switching, through which a universal primer site and unique molecular identifiers were introduced. Priming of cDNA synthesis was performed from both the TCR alpha and TCR beta constant segments. Library amplification involved two PCR steps, and the second step added sample barcodes and sequencing adapters. Sequencing of libraries was done on Illumina HiSeq 2500 (2x100 bp) or NovaSeq (2x150 bp). As for how the authors treated the data: Reads were demultiplexed and collapsed into UMI consensus sequences with MIGEC, and V(D)J alignment was performed with MiXCR. Vaccine-responding clonotypes were defined with edgeR using replicate PBMC samples, requiring FDR below 0.01 and a log2 fold change above 5 up to day 15. Each bulk clonotype was labeled CD4 or CD8 based on which sequenced repertoire, CD4 or CD8, contained the clonotype at higher abundance. TCRdb cleaned the public reads at Q25 with fastp, built clones with MiXCR and kept in-frame beta chains. For every CDR3 protein sequence, its rows merge into one entry that carries the most common genes and DNA. What appears here as the V and J calls and clone size reflects TCRdb's work, not the paper's. Counted in this sample were some 390,000 distinct CDR3 sequences; roughly 6.1% of them appeared once. The top ten clones comprise 14% to 15% of the sample.

Read against the paper, the sample's treatment or condition label means: live attenuated yellow fever vaccine strain. At each blood-draw timepoint, two biological replicates of bulk PBMCs were obtained. A standard Ficoll-Paque protocol was used to isolate PBMCs from peripheral blood. RNA was extracted with TriZol from bulk PBMCs, CD4 and CD8 fractions, and dextramer-positive and dextramer-negative fractions. This specimen comes from a study of T cells after yellow fever vaccination (dated by TCRdb to the late 2010s). Describing the broader study: The SMART-Seq v4 Ultra Low Input RNA kit was used to prepare libraries from fractions with low cell numbers. Bulk TCR alpha and beta repertoires were sequenced longitudinally to track T-cell clones before and after primary and booster YFV17D yellow fever vaccination. Two healthy male donors, one aged 18 to 29 and one aged 30 to 39 years, were included in the cohort. Blood was collected at multiple timepoints before and after primary and secondary immunization, and bulk PBMC replicates and cell subsets were isolated. Points the paper makes about the study in general: Most clones expanded after primary vaccination (about 96% of CD4 and roughly 90% of CD8) were re-detected after the booster, suggesting that broad memory maintenance occurred. The study included only a couple of donors, which limits how far the findings can be generalized. A small share of clonotypes was detected in both CD4 and CD8 compartments, with the overlap likely arising from convergent recombination. Because abundant contaminating clonotypes from the bulk population could be contained in FACS-sorted repertoires, computational filtering was required. The secondary T-cell response was weaker than the primary response but faster, peaking on day 5 instead of day 15.

The chain employs TRBV19 and TRBJ2-2; the D gene lacks a confident call. Sequenced material: PBMCs, taken 5 days after the yellow fever booster vaccination. The clonotype originates from a man younger than 45 who received the YFV17D yellow fever vaccine. The DNA sequence is given as TGTGCCAGTAGTATCTACACCGGGGAGCTGTTTTTT. Its protein is CASSIYTGELFF.